Presented here are 27 T cell receptor beta chains from one specimen sequenced in a study of blood T cell repertoires in COVID-19. Data came from immunoSEQ multiplex PCR; TCRdb stores just in-frame clones and leaves some out. The data show around 300,000 clones, with 80% to 95% seen just once and 1% to 1.3% held by the top ten. Specimen: PBMCs or T cells enriched from blood (not recorded which). These receptors all come from a woman aged 25 to 39 who had recovered from COVID-19.

This sequence joins TRBV28 and TRBJ2-5, with TRBD2 identical over 7 bases. V lost 5 bases, J lost 3 bases, and 9 bases stayed unmatched. The V gene's germline CDR1 is MDHEN and CDR2 SYDVKM. The CDR3 extends over 15 amino acids. In nucleotides, the CDR3 is TGTGCCAGCAGTCGCCCGGTGGCGGGGGAAGAGACCCAGTACTTC. Translated, it gives CASSRPVAGEETQYF.

This clone was detected once. The rearrangement uses TRBV30 and TRBJ1-2; D ambiguous. The germline CDR1 and CDR2 sequences are GTSNPN and SVGIG (reference sequence). V dropped 2 bases and J dropped 7 bases, with 14 bases sitting between them. The CDR3 is 13 residues long. The CDR3 loop reads CAWSPGLAGGYTF. In DNA, the CDR3 is TGTGCCTGGAGTCCGGGCCTAGCAGGTGGCTACACCTTC.

J is TRBJ2-7 and V is TRBV7-8; TRBD1 matches 7 bases. The germline V gene encodes CDR1 SGHVS and CDR2 FQNEAQ. J lost 3 bases, V lost 3 bases, and 5 bases had no gene match. This CDR3 comprises 14 residues. DNA for the CDR3: TGTGCCAGCAGCTTCCGGGACAGTTTCTACGAGCAGTACTTC. As protein: CASSFRDSFYEQYF.

The gene calls are TRBV25-1 and TRBJ1-2; D remains ambiguous. Germline CDR1 reads MGHDK; CDR2 reads SYGVNS. Deletions cut 4 bases from V and 2 bases from J, with 11 bases between. This CDR3 comprises 14 residues. The CDR3 reads CASSASGGNYGYTF. Written as DNA, the CDR3 is TGTGCCAGCAGTGCCTCTGGAGGGAACTATGGCTACACCTTC.

DNA of the CDR3: TGTGCCAGCAGCCAAGATCAAGGGGGAAGCACAGATACGCAGTATTTT. Amino acids: CASSQDQGGSTDTQYF. V gene TRBV3-1 (or the pseudogene TRBV3-2) combines with J gene TRBJ2-3, with D possibly being TRBD1 (6 bases). V shed 0 bases and J shed 0 bases, with 10 bases lying between them. CDR1 is LGHDT, CDR2 YNNKEL, per germline (reference sequence). CDR3 length equals 16 residues.

This chain uses TRBV7-9 with TRBJ2-7; 7 positions match TRBD2. The CDR3 runs 13 residues. Germline V gene lookup returns CDR1 SEHNR and CDR2 FQNEAQ (reference sequence). V shed 5 bases, J shed 4 bases, and the junction held 5 bases outside the gene matches. In nucleotides, the CDR3 is TGTGCCAGCAGCCGACTAGCTTGGTACGAGCAGTACTTC. Translated: CASSRLAWYEQYF.

The chain has TRBV3-1 (or the pseudogene TRBV3-2) and TRBJ1-6; 8 bases are shared with TRBD1. Germline trimming cut 1 base from V and 7 bases from J; bases unmatched to any gene: 3. Germline lookup yields CDR1 LGHDT and CDR2 YNNKEL (reference sequence). The CDR3 totals 15 residues. CDR3 DNA: TGTGCCAGCAGCCAAGGGACAGGGAGAAATTCACCCCTCCACTTT. Translation: CASSQGTGRNSPLHF.

The chain couples TRBV6-5 to TRBJ1-1; no clear D gene. CDR3 length: 13 residues. Germline CDR1 is MNHEY and CDR2 is SVGAGI. V lost 6 bases and J 1 base, leaving 9 bases between the germline ends. In DNA, the CDR3 is TGTGCCAGCAGCCGACACCAGAACACTGAAGCTTTCTTT. Protein: CASSRHQNTEAFF.

V usage is TRBV19 and J usage is TRBJ2-7, with TRBD2 as a possible D gene (7 bases). The germline gives CDR1 LNHDA, CDR2 SQIVND (reference sequence). This CDR3 spans 15 amino acids. V was pared by 5 bases and J by 2 bases, with 16 bases between. The CDR3 loop reads CASSLRQGTTYEQYF. Written as DNA, the CDR3 is TGTGCCAGTAGTTTGAGGCAGGGGACTACCTACGAGCAGTACTTC. The entire variable domain, with the rest obtained from reference TRBV19 and TRBJ2-7, is as follows: DGGITQSPKYLFRKEGQNVTLSCEQNLNHDAMYWYRQDPGQGLRLIYYSQIVNDFQKGDIAEGYSVSREKKESFPLTVTSAQKNPTAFYLCASSLRQGTTYEQYFGPGTRLTVT.

This chain joins TRBV4-2 and TRBJ2-5, with 10 bases aligning to TRBD2. This CDR3 has 15 amino acids. The germline gives CDR1 LGHNA, CDR2 YNFKEQ. The trim removed 1 base at V and 5 bases at J, leaving 4 bases unmatched. Written as DNA, the CDR3 is TGTGCCAGCAGCCAAGGGGGACTAGCGAGGGAGACCCAGTACTTC. Protein sequence: CASSQGGLARETQYF.

This clone was seen once. V gene TRBV6-5 combines with J gene TRBJ1-4; maybe TRBD1 (6 bases). The length of the CDR3 is 15 residues. V lost 5 bases and J 6 bases, leaving 16 bases between the germline ends. Per the germline V gene, CDR1 is MNHEY and CDR2 is SVGAGI. As DNA, the CDR3 is TGTGCCAGCAGTAGATCCGGGACACGAGATGAAAAACTGTTTTTT. As protein: CASSRSGTRDEKLFF.

The CDR3 protein is CASSHSLSSGKNSYNEQFF. CDR3 nucleotides: TGTGCCAGCAGCCATTCACTTTCTAGCGGGAAAAACTCCTACAATGAGCAGTTCTTC. The V gene is TRBV2, the J gene TRBJ2-1; 9 bases map to TRBD2. V lost 6 bases to trimming and J lost 0 bases; unmatched junction nucleotides: 15. The CDR3 covers 19 residues. The germline V gene has CDR1 SNHLY and CDR2 FYNNEI.

The rearrangement links TRBV4-3 to TRBJ1-6; D uncertain. Germline V gives CDR1 LGHNA, CDR2 YSLEER. CDR3 length equals 15 residues. Trimming cost V 1 base and J 6 bases, with 10 bases left between them. DNA of the CDR3: TGCGCCAGCAGCCAAGTGTTCGCCAGTAATTCACCCCTCCACTTT. Translating it yields CASSQVFASNSPLHF.

V is TRBV28 and J is TRBJ2-3; 8 positions match TRBD2. Looked up from germline, CDR1 is MDHEN and CDR2 is SYDVKM. There are 15 residues in the CDR3. V lost 4 bases, J lost 3 bases, and 6 bases stayed unmatched. DNA for the CDR3: TGTGCCAGCAGTTCCCCGGGAGGGCGAACAGATACGCAGTATTTT. Protein sequence: CASSSPGGRTDTQYF.

This chain joins TRBV19 and TRBJ1-4, with D possibly TRBD1 on 6 matching bases. Germline V gene lookup returns CDR1 LNHDA and CDR2 SQIVND (reference sequence). CDR3 length: 16 residues. Trimming removed 7 bases from V and 4 bases from J, with 19 bases in between. CDR3 DNA sequence: TGTGCCAGTACCTCCCCCGGCGGACAGTTTAATGAAAAACTGTTTTTT. It yields the protein CASTSPGGQFNEKLFF.

The V gene is TRBV5-4, the J gene TRBJ2-5; D possibly corresponds to TRBD2 (6 bases). Looked up from germline, CDR1 is SGHNT and CDR2 is YYREEE (reference sequence). The CDR3 totals 16 residues. The V gene lost 4 bases and the J gene lost 1 base, with 17 bases spanning the gap. The CDR3 nucleotides are TGTGCCAGCAGCATCAGGGACTCCCAGAGCCAAGAGACCCAGTACTTC. It specifies CASSIRDSQSQETQYF.

V gene TRBV28 combines with J gene TRBJ2-1, with 8 bases identical to TRBD2. The trim removed 6 bases at V and 4 bases at J, leaving 11 bases unmatched. The CDR3 runs 16 residues. Germline V gives CDR1 MDHEN, CDR2 SYDVKM. The chain's CDR3 is CASSSRRREGYNEQFF. The CDR3 DNA sequence: TGTGCCAGCAGCTCCCGGAGACGGGAGGGGTACAATGAGCAGTTCTTC.

The chain combines TRBV7-9 with TRBJ2-3; the D gene is possibly TRBD1 (6 bases). Germline lookup yields CDR1 SEHNR and CDR2 FQNEAQ (reference sequence). The CDR3 extends over 11 amino acids. The V and J ends lost 10 bases and 8 bases respectively, with 13 bases between them. CDR3 in DNA: TGTGCCACGATGGACAGAGGTACGCAGTATTTT. This sequence encodes CATMDRGTQYF.

This clone was seen once. The V gene is TRBV29-1, the J gene TRBJ2-5; D unresolved. V gave up 1 base and J gave up 5 bases, with 14 bases separating them. CDR1 is SQVTM, CDR2 ANQGSEA, per germline. This CDR3 contains 14 residues. The CDR3 here is CSVEVQASAETQYF. CDR3 nucleotide sequence: TGCAGCGTTGAAGTCCAGGCCAGTGCGGAGACCCAGTACTTC.

The chain has TRBV28 and TRBJ1-5; possibly TRBD1 for D (6 bases). Germline assignment: CDR1 MDHEN and CDR2 SYDVKM. V was clipped by 8 bases and J by 4 bases, with 27 bases between them. The CDR3 loop spans 18 amino acids. The CDR3 DNA reads as TGTGCCAGCCATGGCGTCCGAACCGTGGACAGAGTAAATCAGCCCCAGCATTTT. This translates into CASHGVRTVDRVNQPQHF.

The chain has TRBV5-4 and TRBJ2-2; 11 bases fit TRBD2. The junction had 6 bases not matched to a gene; V was cut back by 4 bases and J by 4 bases. In germline, CDR1 is SGHNT, CDR2 YYREEE (reference sequence). CDR3 length: 16 residues. The CDR3 DNA reads as TGTGCCAGCAGCCACACTAGCGGGAGCCTCACCGGGGAGCTGTTTTTT. The encoded protein is CASSHTSGSLTGELFF. Combining the CDR3 with reference TRBV5-4 and TRBJ2-2 gives the whole variable domain ETGVTQSPTHLIKTRGQQVTLRCSSQSGHNTVSWYQQALGQGPQFIFQYYREEENGRGNFPPRFSGLQFPNYSSELNVNALELDDSALYLCASSHTSGSLTGELFFGEGSRLTVL.

The chain uses TRBV6-2 or TRBV6-3 and TRBJ1-1, with D possibly matching TRBD1 (5 bases). CDR1 is MNHEY, CDR2 SVGEGT, per germline. This CDR3 contains 12 residues. V was shortened by 6 bases and J by 6 bases, with 11 bases between the two germline ends. The CDR3 loop is CASSHGGAEAFF. CDR3 bases: TGTGCCAGCAGCCATGGGGGGGCTGAAGCTTTCTTT.

This clone appeared once. The chain carries TRBV7-2 and TRBJ1-5, with 8 bases fitting TRBD1. CDR3 length: 15 residues. In germline, CDR1 is SGHTA, CDR2 FQGNSA. Trimming at V came to 5 bases and at J to 4 bases, leaving 7 bases not matched to a gene. CDR3 sequence: CASSPGQGYNQPQHF. The CDR3 nucleotides read TGTGCCAGCAGCCCAGGACAGGGTTATAATCAGCCCCAGCATTTT.

The chain links TRBV6-5 to TRBJ2-7; 9 positions match TRBD2. Germline CDR1 and CDR2: MNHEY and SVGAGI. The J segment lost 1 base and the V segment lost 10 bases, leaving 11 bases of the junction unmatched. This CDR3 contains 15 residues. CDR3 sequence reads: CATETLAGASYEQYF. For the CDR3, the DNA is TGTGCCACCGAGACTTTAGCGGGAGCATCCTACGAGCAGTACTTC.

The chain combines TRBV9 with TRBJ2-3; 7 bases fit TRBD2. The V gene end was trimmed by 4 bases and the J gene end by 6 bases; junction bases not matched to a gene: 5. Germline-derived CDR1 and CDR2 are SGDLS and YYNGEE. The CDR3 is 13 residues long. CDR3 sequence reads: CASSPQGGDTQYF. CDR3 bases: TGTGCCAGCAGCCCCCAGGGAGGGGATACGCAGTATTTT.

The chain is built from TRBV27 and TRBJ2-7; 9 bases map to TRBD2. The CDR3 consists of 14 residues. The V and J ends lost 6 bases and 5 bases, in that order; junction bases with no gene match: 8. Germline V gives CDR1 MNHEY, CDR2 SMNVEV (reference sequence). For the CDR3, the DNA is TGTGCCAGCAGACGGACTAGCGTAAAGGACGAGCAGTACTTC. Protein sequence: CASRRTSVKDEQYF.

The chain joins TRBV4-1 to TRBJ1-1; D ambiguous. Trimming took 0 bases from V and 0 from J, leaving 8 bases between them. This CDR3 is 15 amino acids long. Germline CDR1 is MGHRA and CDR2 is YSYEKL. The CDR3 spells CASSQDQEMNTEAFF. The CDR3, as DNA: TGCGCCAGCAGCCAAGACCAGGAAATGAACACTGAAGCTTTCTTT.